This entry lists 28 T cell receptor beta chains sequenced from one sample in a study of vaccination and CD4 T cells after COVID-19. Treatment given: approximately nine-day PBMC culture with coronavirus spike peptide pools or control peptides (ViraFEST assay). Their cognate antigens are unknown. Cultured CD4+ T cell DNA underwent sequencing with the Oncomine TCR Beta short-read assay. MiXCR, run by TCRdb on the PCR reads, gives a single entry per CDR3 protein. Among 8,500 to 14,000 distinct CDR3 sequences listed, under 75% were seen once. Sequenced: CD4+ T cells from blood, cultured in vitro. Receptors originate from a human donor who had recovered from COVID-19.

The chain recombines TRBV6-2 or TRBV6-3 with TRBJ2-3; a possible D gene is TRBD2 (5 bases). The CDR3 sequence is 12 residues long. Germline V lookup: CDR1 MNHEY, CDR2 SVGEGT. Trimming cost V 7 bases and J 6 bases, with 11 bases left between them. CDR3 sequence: CASKEALDTQYF. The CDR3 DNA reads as TGTGCCAGCAAGGAGGCCCTGGATACGCAGTATTTT.

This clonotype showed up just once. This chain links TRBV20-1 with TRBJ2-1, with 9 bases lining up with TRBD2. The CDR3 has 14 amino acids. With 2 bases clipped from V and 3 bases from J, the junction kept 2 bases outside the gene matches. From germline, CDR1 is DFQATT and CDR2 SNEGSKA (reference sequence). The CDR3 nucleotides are TGCAGTGCTAGACATAGCGGGGGCTACAATGAGCAGTTCTTC. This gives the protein CSARHSGGYNEQFF.

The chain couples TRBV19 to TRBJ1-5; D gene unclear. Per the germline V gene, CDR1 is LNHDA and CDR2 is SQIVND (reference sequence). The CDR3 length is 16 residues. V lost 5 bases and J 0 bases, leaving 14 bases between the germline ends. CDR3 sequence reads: CASSGRGSASNQPQHF. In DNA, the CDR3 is TGTGCCAGTAGTGGTCGAGGGTCTGCTAGCAATCAGCCCCAGCATTTT.

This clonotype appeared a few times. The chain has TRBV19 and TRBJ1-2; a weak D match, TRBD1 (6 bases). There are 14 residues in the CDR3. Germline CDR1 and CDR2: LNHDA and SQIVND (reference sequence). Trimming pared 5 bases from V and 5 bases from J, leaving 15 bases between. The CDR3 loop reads CASSRDIALYGYTF. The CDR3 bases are TGTGCCAGTAGTCGGGACATTGCATTATATGGCTACACCTTC.

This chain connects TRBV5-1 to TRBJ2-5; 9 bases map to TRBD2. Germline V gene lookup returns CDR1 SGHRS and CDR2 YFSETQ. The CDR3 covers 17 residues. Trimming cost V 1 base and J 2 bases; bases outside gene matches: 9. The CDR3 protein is CASSLTAGGPSQETQYF. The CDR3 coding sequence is TGCGCCAGCAGCTTGACCGCGGGGGGGCCTTCTCAAGAGACCCAGTACTTC.

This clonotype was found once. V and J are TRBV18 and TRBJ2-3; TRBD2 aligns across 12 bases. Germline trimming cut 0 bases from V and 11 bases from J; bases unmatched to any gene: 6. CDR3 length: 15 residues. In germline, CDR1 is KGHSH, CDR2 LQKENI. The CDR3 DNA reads TGTGCCAGCTCACCACCCTCTAGCGGGGGGGACAGGCAGTATTTT. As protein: CASSPPSSGGDRQYF.

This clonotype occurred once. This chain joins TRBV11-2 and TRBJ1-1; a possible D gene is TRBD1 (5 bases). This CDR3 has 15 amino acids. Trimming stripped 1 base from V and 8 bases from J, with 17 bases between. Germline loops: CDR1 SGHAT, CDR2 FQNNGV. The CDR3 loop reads CASSLVSGGVSEAFF. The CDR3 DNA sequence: TGTGCCAGCAGCTTAGTATCTGGGGGGGTGTCCGAAGCTTTCTTT.

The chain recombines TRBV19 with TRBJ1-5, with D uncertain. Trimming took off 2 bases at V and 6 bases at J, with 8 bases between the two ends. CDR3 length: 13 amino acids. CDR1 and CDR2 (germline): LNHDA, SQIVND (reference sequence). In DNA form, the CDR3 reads TGTGCCAGTAGTATATCTGGGAGTCAGCCCCAGCATTTT. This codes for CASSISGSQPQHF.

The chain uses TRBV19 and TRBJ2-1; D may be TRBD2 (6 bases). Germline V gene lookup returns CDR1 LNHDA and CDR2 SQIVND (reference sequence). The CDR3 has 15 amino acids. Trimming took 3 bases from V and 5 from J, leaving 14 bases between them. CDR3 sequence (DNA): TGTGCCAGTAGTATTGGGTCTAGCGTTCACAATGAGCAGTTCTTC. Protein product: CASSIGSSVHNEQFF.

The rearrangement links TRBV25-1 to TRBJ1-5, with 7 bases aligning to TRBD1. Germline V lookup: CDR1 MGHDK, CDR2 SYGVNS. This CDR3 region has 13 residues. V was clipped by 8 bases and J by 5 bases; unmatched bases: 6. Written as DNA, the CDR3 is TGTGCCAGCCAGGGACAGCCTCATCAGCCCCAGCATTTT. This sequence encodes CASQGQPHQPQHF.

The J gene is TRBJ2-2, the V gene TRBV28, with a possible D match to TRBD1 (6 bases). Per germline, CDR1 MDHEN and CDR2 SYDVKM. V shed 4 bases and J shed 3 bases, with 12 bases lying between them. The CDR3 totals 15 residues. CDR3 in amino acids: CASSSPGQDTGELFF. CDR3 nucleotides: TGTGCCAGCAGTTCTCCGGGACAAGACACCGGGGAGCTGTTTTTT. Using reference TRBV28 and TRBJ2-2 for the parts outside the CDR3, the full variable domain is DVKVTQSSRYLVKRTGEKVFLECVQDMDHENMFWYRQDPGLGLRLIYFSYDVKMKEKGDIPEGYSVSREKKERFSLILESASTNQTSMYLCASSSPGQDTGELFFGEGSRLTVL.

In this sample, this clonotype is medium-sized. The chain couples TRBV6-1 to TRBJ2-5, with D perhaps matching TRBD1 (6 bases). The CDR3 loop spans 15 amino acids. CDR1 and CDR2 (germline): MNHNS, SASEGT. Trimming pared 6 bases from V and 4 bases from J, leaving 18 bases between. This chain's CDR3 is CASRGNREKRETQYF. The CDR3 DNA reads TGTGCCAGCAGGGGAAACAGGGAAAAGCGAGAGACCCAGTACTTC.

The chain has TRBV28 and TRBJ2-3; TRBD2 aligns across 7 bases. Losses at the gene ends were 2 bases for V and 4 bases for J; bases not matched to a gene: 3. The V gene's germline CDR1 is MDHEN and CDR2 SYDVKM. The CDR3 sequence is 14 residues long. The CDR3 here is CASSLGGGADTQYF. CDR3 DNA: TGTGCCAGCAGTTTAGGTGGGGGGGCAGATACGCAGTATTTT.

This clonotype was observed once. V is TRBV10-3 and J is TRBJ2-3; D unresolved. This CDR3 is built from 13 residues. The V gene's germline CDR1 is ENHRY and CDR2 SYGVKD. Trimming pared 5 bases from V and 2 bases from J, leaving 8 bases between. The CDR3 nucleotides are TGTGCCATCAGTCTCGAGAACACAGATACGCAGTATTTT. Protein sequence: CAISLENTDTQYF.

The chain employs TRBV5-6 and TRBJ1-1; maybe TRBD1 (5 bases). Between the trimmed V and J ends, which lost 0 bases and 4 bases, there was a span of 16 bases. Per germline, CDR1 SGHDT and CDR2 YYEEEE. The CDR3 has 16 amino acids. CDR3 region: CASSLVATVGSTEAFF. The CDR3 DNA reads TGTGCCAGCAGCTTGGTAGCGACAGTTGGGTCCACTGAAGCTTTCTTT.

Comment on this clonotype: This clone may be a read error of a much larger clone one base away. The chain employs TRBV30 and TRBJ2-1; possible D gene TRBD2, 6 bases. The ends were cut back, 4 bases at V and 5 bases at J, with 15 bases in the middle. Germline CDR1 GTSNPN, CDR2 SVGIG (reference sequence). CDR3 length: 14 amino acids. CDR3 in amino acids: CAWIDGSSHNEQFF. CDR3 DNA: TGTGCCTGGATAGACGGGAGTTCCCACAATGAGCAGTTCTTC.

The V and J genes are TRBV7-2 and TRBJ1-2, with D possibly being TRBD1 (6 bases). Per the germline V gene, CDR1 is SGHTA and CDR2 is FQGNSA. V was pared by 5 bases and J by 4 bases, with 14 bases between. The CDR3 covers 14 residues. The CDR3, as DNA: TGTGCCAGCAGCCCCACAGGGTCTAGCTATGGCTACACCTTC. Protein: CASSPTGSSYGYTF.

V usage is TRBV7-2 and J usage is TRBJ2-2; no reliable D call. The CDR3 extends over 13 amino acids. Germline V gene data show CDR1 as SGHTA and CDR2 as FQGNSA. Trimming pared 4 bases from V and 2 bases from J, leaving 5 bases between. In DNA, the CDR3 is TGTGCCAGCAGCTCTGAAAACACCGGGGAGCTGTTTTTT. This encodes CASSSENTGELFF.

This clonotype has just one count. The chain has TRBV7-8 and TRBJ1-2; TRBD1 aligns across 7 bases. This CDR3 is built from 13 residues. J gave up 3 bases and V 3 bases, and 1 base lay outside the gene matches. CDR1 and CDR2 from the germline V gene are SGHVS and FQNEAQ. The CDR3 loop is CASSFQGDYGYTF. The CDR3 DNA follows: TGTGCCAGCAGCTTTCAGGGGGACTATGGCTACACCTTC.

The CDR3 loop is CAWSRGGYFTDTQYF. The CDR3 bases are TGTGCCTGGAGCCGTGGTGGCTATTTCACAGATACGCAGTATTTT. The chain combines TRBV30 with TRBJ2-3, with unresolved D. The germline V and J ends were trimmed by 3 bases and 2 bases, with 15 bases remaining between them. Per the germline V gene, CDR1 is GTSNPN and CDR2 is SVGIG (reference sequence). This CDR3 region has 15 residues.

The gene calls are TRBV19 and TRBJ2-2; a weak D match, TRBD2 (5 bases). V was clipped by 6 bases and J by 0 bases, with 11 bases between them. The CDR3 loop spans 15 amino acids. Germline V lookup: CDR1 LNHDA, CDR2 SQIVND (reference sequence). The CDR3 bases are TGTGCCAGTAGCAAGACTACCGCGAACACCGGGGAGCTGTTTTTT. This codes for CASSKTTANTGELFF. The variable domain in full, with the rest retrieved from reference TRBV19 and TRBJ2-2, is DGGITQSPKYLFRKEGQNVTLSCEQNLNHDAMYWYRQDPGQGLRLIYYSQIVNDFQKGDIAEGYSVSREKKESFPLTVTSAQKNPTAFYLCASSKTTANTGELFFGEGSRLTVL.

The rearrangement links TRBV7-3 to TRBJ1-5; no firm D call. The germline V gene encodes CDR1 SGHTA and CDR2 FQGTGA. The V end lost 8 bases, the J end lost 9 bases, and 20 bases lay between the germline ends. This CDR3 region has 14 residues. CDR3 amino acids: CASQDGWQLGPQHF. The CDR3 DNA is TGTGCCAGCCAAGACGGGTGGCAGCTCGGGCCCCAGCATTTT.

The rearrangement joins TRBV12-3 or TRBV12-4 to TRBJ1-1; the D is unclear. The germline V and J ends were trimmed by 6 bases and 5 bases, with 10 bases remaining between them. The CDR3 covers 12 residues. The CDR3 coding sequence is TGTGCCAGCAGCACCGGGGTTACTGAAGCTTTCTTT. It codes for CASSTGVTEAFF.

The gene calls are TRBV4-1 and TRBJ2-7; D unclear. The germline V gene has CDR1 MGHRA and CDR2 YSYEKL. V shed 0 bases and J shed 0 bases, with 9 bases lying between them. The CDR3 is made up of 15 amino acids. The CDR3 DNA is TGCGCCAGCAGCCAAGATCTCGGTTTCTCCTACGAGCAGTACTTC. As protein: CASSQDLGFSYEQYF.

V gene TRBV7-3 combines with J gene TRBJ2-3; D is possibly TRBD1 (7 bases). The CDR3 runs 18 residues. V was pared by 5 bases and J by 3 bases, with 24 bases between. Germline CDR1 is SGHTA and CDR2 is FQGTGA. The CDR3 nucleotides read TGTGCCAGCAGCCCTAGGCATCGGAGGGGGCTTGGAACAGATACGCAGTATTTT. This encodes CASSPRHRRGLGTDTQYF.

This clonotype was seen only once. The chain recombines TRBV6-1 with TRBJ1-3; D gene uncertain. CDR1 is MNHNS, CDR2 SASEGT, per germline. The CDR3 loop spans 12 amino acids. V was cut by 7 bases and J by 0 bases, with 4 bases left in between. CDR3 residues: CASISSGNTIYF. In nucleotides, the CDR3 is TGTGCCAGCATTAGCTCTGGAAACACCATATATTTT.

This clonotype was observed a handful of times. CDR3 sequence reads: CASRQQGTGSYGYTF. The CDR3 region has the DNA TGTGCCAGCAGACAACAGGGGACAGGGTCCTATGGCTACACCTTC. This chain links TRBV7-2 with TRBJ1-2, with 9 positions matching TRBD1. Trimming took 6 bases from V and 4 from J; bases not matched to a gene: 9. Germline V gene data show CDR1 as SGHTA and CDR2 as FQGNSA. The CDR3 length is 15 residues.

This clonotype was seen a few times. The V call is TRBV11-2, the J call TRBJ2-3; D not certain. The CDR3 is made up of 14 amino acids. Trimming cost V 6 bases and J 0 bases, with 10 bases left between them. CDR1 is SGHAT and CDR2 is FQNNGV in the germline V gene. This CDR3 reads CASRNRASTDTQYF. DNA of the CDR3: TGTGCCAGCAGAAATAGGGCGAGCACAGATACGCAGTATTTT.